Each of the 6 T cell receptor beta chains below was sequenced from the same sample in a study of beta chain features in type 1 diabetes. The sequenced template was cDNA made from the entire isolated RNA. Clones were sequenced by immunoSEQ multiplex PCR, and TCRdb holds only the in-frame ones, with some missing. The table shows under 450,000 clones, with around 14% occurring only once. The source material was naive CD4+ T cells from blood. The source is a man aged 25-40 years in good health.

The chain employs TRBV5-4 and TRBJ2-1; 14 bases align to TRBD2. This CDR3 contains 17 residues. The V and J ends lost 4 bases and 7 bases, in that order; junction bases with no gene match: 10. Per the germline V gene, CDR1 is SGHNT and CDR2 is YYREEE (reference sequence). CDR3 DNA: TGTGCCAGCAGCGGGACTAGCGGGAGATCGTTGGTGAATGAGCAGTTCTTC. Translation gives CASSGTSGRSLVNEQFF.

This clone was seen a handful of times. Other DNA sequences in the sample encode the same CDR3. This CDR3 is CASSYSPGDNEQFF. The CDR3 nucleotides are TGTGCCAGCAGTTACTCCCCCGGAGACAATGAGCAGTTCTTC. The chain recombines TRBV6-6 with TRBJ2-1; D remains ambiguous. Per the germline V gene, CDR1 is MNHNY and CDR2 is SVGAGI (reference sequence). The CDR3 contains 14 residues. V was cut by 0 bases and J by 5 bases, with 8 bases left in between.

The sample holds a few counts of this clone. The V gene is TRBV29-1, the J gene TRBJ2-7; 9 nucleotides match TRBD1. The CDR3 length is 14 residues. Germline CDR1 is SQVTM and CDR2 is ANQGSEA. V lost 6 bases and J lost 1; bases outside the gene matches: 7. This CDR3 is CSVRTGANSYEQYF. CDR3 sequence (DNA): TGCAGCGTGCGGACAGGGGCTAATTCCTACGAGCAGTACTTC.

The table lists this clone with a few counts. The chain has TRBV10-3 and TRBJ2-7; the D is unclear. Trimming left V 0 bases short and J 2 bases short, with 14 bases between. Germline V lookup: CDR1 ENHRY, CDR2 SYGVKD. The CDR3 is made up of 16 amino acids. CDR3 sequence (DNA): TGTGCCATCAGTGAGTCGGTGGGGTTTACTACCTACGAGCAGTACTTC. Amino acid sequence: CAISESVGFTTYEQYF.

Here the CDR3 reads CASHPLGGRVHEQFF. For the CDR3, the DNA is TGTGCCAGCCATCCCCTGGGCGGGAGAGTACATGAGCAGTTCTTC. The genes are TRBV6-6 and TRBJ2-1; 7 bases match TRBD2. This CDR3 has 15 amino acids. CDR1 and CDR2 (germline): MNHNY, SVGAGI (reference sequence). The V and J ends lost 8 bases and 8 bases, in that order; junction bases with no gene match: 15.

The rearrangement joins TRBV2 to TRBJ2-3; D might be TRBD1 or TRBD2, each matching 6 bases. This CDR3 has 14 residues. The germline V gene encodes CDR1 SNHLY and CDR2 FYNNEI. V gave up 2 bases and J gave up 9 bases, with 15 bases separating them. The CDR3 is CASSEPPPGGTQYF. CDR3 DNA: TGTGCCAGCAGTGAACCCCCCCCCGGGGGCACGCAGTATTTT.